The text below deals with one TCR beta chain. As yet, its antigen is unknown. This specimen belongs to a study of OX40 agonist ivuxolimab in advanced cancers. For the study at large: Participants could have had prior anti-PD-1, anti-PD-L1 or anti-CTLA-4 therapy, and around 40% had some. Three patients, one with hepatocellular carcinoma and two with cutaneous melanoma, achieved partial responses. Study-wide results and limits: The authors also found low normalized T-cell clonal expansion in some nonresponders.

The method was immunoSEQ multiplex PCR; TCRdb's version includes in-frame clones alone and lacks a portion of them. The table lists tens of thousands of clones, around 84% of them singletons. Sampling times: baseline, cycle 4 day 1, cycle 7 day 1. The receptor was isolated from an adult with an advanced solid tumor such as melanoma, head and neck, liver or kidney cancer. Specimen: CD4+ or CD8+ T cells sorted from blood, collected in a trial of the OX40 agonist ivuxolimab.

The CDR3 reads CATSRDVSYENEQFF. The CDR3 DNA sequence: TGTGCCACCAGCAGAGATGTGAGTTATGAAAATGAGCAGTTCTTC. The rearrangement links TRBV15 to TRBJ2-1, with no clear D. Germline V lookup: CDR1 LNHNV, CDR2 YYDKDF (reference sequence). V was pared by 0 bases and J by 7 bases, with 13 bases between. This CDR3 spans 15 amino acids.